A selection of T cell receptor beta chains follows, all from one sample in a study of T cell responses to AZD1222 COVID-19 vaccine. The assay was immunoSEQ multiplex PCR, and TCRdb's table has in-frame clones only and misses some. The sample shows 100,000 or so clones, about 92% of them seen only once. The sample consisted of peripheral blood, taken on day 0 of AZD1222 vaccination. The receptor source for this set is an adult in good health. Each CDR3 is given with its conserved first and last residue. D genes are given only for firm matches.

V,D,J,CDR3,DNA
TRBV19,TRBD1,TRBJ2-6,CATSAQGVGANVLTF,TGTGCCACCAGCGCCCAGGGGGTGGGGGCCAACGTCCTGACTTTC
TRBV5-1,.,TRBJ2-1,CASSLVSYNEQFF,TGCGCCAGCAGCTTGGTCTCCTACAATGAGCAGTTCTTC
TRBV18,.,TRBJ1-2,CASSHDPGAGYGYTF,TGTGCCAGCTCACACGACCCAGGGGCAGGGTACGGCTACACCTTC
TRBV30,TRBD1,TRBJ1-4,CAWSKGAANEKLFF,TGTGCCTGGAGTAAGGGGGCTGCTAATGAAAAACTGTTTTTT
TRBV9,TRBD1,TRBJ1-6,CASSVGPAGGNSPLHF,TGTGCCAGCAGCGTAGGCCCCGCAGGGGGCAATTCACCCCTCCACTTT
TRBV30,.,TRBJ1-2,CAWMGANYGYTF,TGTGCCTGGATGGGGGCGAACTATGGCTACACCTTC
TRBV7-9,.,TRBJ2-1,CASSLSTGDNEQFF,TGTGCCAGCAGCTTATCTACAGGAGACAATGAGCAGTTCTTC
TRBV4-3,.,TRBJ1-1,CASSRRSDRNTEAFF,TGCGCCAGCAGCCGAAGATCAGACAGAAACACTGAAGCTTTCTTT
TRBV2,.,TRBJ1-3,CASKISAGNTIYF,TGTGCCAGCAAGATTTCGGCTGGAAACACCATATATTTT
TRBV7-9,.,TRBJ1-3,CASSIRTAALSGNTIYF,TGTGCCAGCAGCATCCGGACAGCCGCTCTCTCTGGAAACACCATATATTTT
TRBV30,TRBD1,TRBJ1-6,CAWDKTGGTNSPLHF,TGTGCCTGGGATAAAACAGGGGGTACTAATTCACCCCTCCACTTT
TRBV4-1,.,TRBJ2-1,CASSQDRSTRTGTYNEQFF,TGCGCCAGCAGCCAAGATCGTAGCACGAGAACAGGGACCTACAATGAGCAGTTCTTC
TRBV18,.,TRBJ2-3,CASSPGPVGGDTQYF,TGTGCCAGCTCACCGGGACCCGTAGGTGGAGATACGCAGTATTTT
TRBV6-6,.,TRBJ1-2,CASTETGTNYGYTF,TGTGCCAGCACCGAGACAGGCACTAACTATGGCTACACCTTC
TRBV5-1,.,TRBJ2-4,CASSLGVGGPNIQYF,TGCGCCAGCAGCTTGGGGGTCGGGGGGCCCAACATTCAGTACTTC
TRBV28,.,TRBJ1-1,CASRGQNTEAFF,TGTGCCAGCAGAGGGCAGAACACTGAAGCTTTCTTT
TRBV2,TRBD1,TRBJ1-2,CASSRGTGGDGYTF,TGTGCCAGCTCTCGAGGGACAGGGGGCGATGGCTACACCTTC
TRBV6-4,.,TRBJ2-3,CASSELWGDTQYF,TGTGCCAGCAGTGAACTATGGGGAGATACGCAGTATTTT
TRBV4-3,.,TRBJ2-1,CASSQDRVPYWEQFF,TGCGCCAGCAGCCAAGATCGTGTCCCTTATTGGGAGCAGTTCTTC
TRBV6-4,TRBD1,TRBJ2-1,CASSDTGTVNNEQFF,TGTGCCAGCAGTGACACCGGGACAGTCAACAATGAGCAGTTCTTC
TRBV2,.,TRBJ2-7,CASKGSFTSRSYEQYF,TGTGCCAGCAAGGGCTCCTTTACTAGTAGGTCCTACGAGCAGTACTTC
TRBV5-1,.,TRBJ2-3,CASSPGMTSTDTQYF,TGCGCCAGCAGTCCAGGGATGACTAGCACAGATACGCAGTATTTT
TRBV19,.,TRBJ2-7,CASSSGGGAYEQYF,TGTGCCAGTAGTAGCGGGGGCGGAGCCTACGAGCAGTACTTC
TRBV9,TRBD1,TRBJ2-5,CASSVAFRDRGAETQYF,TGTGCCAGCAGCGTAGCCTTCCGGGACAGGGGCGCCGAGACCCAGTACTTC
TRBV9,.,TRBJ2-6,CASSERVVSGANVLTF,TGTGCCAGCAGCGAAAGAGTCGTCTCTGGGGCCAACGTCCTGACTTTC
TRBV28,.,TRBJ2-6,CASSLQGSGANVLTF,TGTGCCAGCAGTTTACAGGGCTCTGGGGCCAACGTCCTGACTTTC
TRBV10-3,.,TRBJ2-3,CAISGQRGTDTQYF,TGTGCCATCAGTGGCCAGCGGGGCACAGATACGCAGTATTTT
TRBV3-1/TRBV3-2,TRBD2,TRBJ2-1,CASSHGLAGPREQFF,TGTGCCAGCAGCCACGGACTAGCGGGGCCCCGGGAGCAGTTCTTC
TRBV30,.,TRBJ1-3,CAWSVVGNTIYF,TGTGCCTGGAGTGTCGTTGGAAACACCATATATTTT
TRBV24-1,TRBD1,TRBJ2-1,CATSDSRQGSNEQFF,TGTGCCACCAGTGATTCTCGACAGGGCAGCAATGAGCAGTTCTTC
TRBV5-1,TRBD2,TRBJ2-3,CASSLLREATDTQYF,TGCGCCAGCAGCTTGCTGCGGGAGGCTACAGATACGCAGTATTTT
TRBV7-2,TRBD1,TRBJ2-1,CASSWDSYNEQFF,TGTGCCAGCAGCTGGGACAGCTACAATGAGCAGTTCTTC
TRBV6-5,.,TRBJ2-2,CASSYSRMNTGELFF,TGTGCCAGCAGTTACTCCCGGATGAACACCGGGGAGCTGTTTTTT
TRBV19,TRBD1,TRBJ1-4,CASSIDSTGGKEKLFF,TGTGCCAGTAGTATAGATTCAACAGGGGGCAAAGAAAAACTGTTTTTT
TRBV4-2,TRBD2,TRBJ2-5,CASSSRLAGTGVEETQYF,TGTGCCAGCAGCTCCCGACTAGCGGGGACGGGAGTGGAAGAGACCCAGTACTTC
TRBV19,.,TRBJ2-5,CASSIGRGQETQYF,TGTGCCAGTAGTATCGGACGGGGACAAGAGACCCAGTACTTC
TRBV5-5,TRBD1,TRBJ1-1,CASSWTGHTLRNTEAFF,TGTGCCAGCAGCTGGACAGGTCACACTTTGAGGAACACTGAAGCTTTCTTT
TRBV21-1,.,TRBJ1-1,CASSKISGGGLNTEAFF,TGTGCCAGCAGCAAAATTTCGGGAGGGGGACTGAACACTGAAGCTTTCTTT